One sample yielded the 6 T cell receptor beta chains listed below, sequenced in a study of tumor and adjacent non-tumor tissue in lung cancer. Three rounds of nested PCR, following a modified ARM-PCR protocol, produced the TCRbeta library. TCRdb re-analysed the multiplex PCR reads in MiXCR, keeping a single row per CDR3 protein. The sample shows 70,000 to 90,000 distinct CDR3 sequences, under 80% of them seen only once. This sample's RNA came from whole unsorted tissue. The sequenced sample consisted of lung tumor tissue. The receptors derive from a woman aged 45 to 65 with non-small cell lung cancer.

In this sample, this clonotype turned up many times. The V call is TRBV12-3 or TRBV12-4, the J call TRBJ2-1; 10 bases line up with TRBD1. The CDR3 sequence is 15 residues long. J gave up 8 bases and V 2 bases, and 6 bases lay outside the gene matches. The CDR3 sequence: CASSLWDRGGDEQFF. CDR3 in DNA: TGTGCCAGCAGTTTATGGGACAGGGGCGGCGATGAGCAGTTCTTC.

With regard to this clonotype: A read error may account for a junction end that differs from germline. This chain joins TRBV6-1 and TRBJ1-5, with D tentatively TRBD1 (5 bases). The germline V gene has CDR1 MNHNS and CDR2 SASEGT. This CDR3 is 16 amino acids long. Written as DNA, the CDR3 is TGTGACAGCAGTGAAAGGGTCTCCAGGGAGGATCAGCCACAGCATTTT. This translates into CDSSERVSREDQPQHF.

As to this clonotype: Likely a read error: the CDR3 ends without its conserved phenylalanine or tryptophan. J is TRBJ2-7 and V is TRBV10-2, with 8 bases fitting TRBD1. Germline CDR1 reads WSHSY; CDR2 reads SAAADI. The length of the CDR3 is 14 residues. CDR3 residues: CASNTGGSRYEQYL. The CDR3 region has the DNA TGCGCTAGCAATACAGGGGGTTCAAGGTACGAGCAGTACTTA.

In the case of this clonotype: One base away lies a much larger clone, so this may be a sequencing read error. The rearrangement joins TRBV7-9 to TRBJ2-1, with 8 positions matching TRBD2. Germline assignment: CDR1 SEHNR and CDR2 FQNEAQ (reference sequence). This CDR3 region has 16 residues. Trimming took 2 bases from V and 5 from J; bases not matched to a gene: 8. The CDR3, as DNA: TGTGCCAGCAGCTTAAAAGGTAGCGGGGACCACAATGAGCAGTTCTTC. It is translated as CASSLKGSGDHNEQFF.

A word on this clonotype: The junction does not match germline at one end; this may be a read error. The J gene is TRBJ2-7, the V gene TRBV11-2, with D possibly TRBD2 on 6 matching bases. The CDR3 sequence is 12 residues long. Germline CDR1 reads SGHAT; CDR2 reads FQNNGV. DNA of the CDR3: TGTGTCAGCAGCTTAGCGGCCCACGAGCACTACTTC. Translating it yields CVSSLAAHEHYF.

In this sample, this clonotype turned up once. The junction and the germline gene differ at one end; a read error may be behind it. V and J are TRBV4-2 and TRBJ1-1; TRBD1 matches 7 bases. Germline V gene data show CDR1 as LGHNA and CDR2 as YNFKEQ. The CDR3 loop spans 15 amino acids. CDR3 coding DNA: TGTGCCAGTAGCCCCTCGGACAGGAGGGACAGTGAAGCTTTCTTT. Its translation: CASSPSDRRDSEAFF.